The 11 T cell receptor beta chains presented below share a single source sample, sequenced in a study of blood T cell repertoires in COVID-19. The method was immunoSEQ multiplex PCR; TCRdb's version includes in-frame clones alone and lacks a portion of them. The sample has approximately 310,000 clones, over 75% seen once. Material for sequencing was peripheral blood. These TCRs come from a man aged 50 to 60 with active or convalescent COVID-19.

This clone was recorded once. The chain recombines TRBV27 with TRBJ2-4; tentatively, D is TRBD1 (6 bases). Trimming took 6 bases from V and 8 from J, leaving 14 bases between them. Germline lookup yields CDR1 MNHEY and CDR2 SMNVEV (reference sequence). The CDR3 sequence is 13 residues long. This chain's CDR3 is CASSPIRGDIQYF. CDR3 DNA: TGTGCCAGCAGCCCAATCAGGGGTGACATTCAGTACTTC.

The V and J genes are TRBV29-1 and TRBJ2-7; 7 nucleotides line up with TRBD1. The CDR3 extends over 12 amino acids. V lost 4 bases to trimming and J lost 3 bases; unmatched junction nucleotides: 3. The germline CDR1 and CDR2 sequences are SQVTM and ANQGSEA. The CDR3 DNA reads as TGCAGCGTTGGGACAGGTAACTACGAGCAGTACTTC. Its translation is CSVGTGNYEQYF.

This clone was seen once. V is TRBV20-1 and J is TRBJ2-5; D is uncertain. V lost 3 bases and J lost 0, with 14 bases in between. This CDR3 region has 15 residues. Germline CDR1 reads DFQATT; CDR2 reads SNEGSKA (reference sequence). The CDR3 loop is CSASKSPTDQETQYF. The CDR3 bases are TGCAGTGCTAGTAAGAGCCCTACTGACCAAGAGACCCAGTACTTC.

The CDR3 sequence is CASSFYLSGNTIYF. CDR3 sequence (DNA): TGTGCCAGCAGCTTTTATCTCTCTGGAAACACCATATATTTT. The chain employs TRBV5-5 and TRBJ1-3; D gene uncertain. Trimming left V 2 bases short and J 0 bases short, with 6 bases between. CDR1 and CDR2 from the germline V gene are SGHKS and YYEKEE (reference sequence). The CDR3 length is 14 residues.

This chain uses TRBV19 with TRBJ2-7; D is unresolved. The V gene's germline CDR1 is LNHDA and CDR2 SQIVND (reference sequence). V was trimmed by 5 bases and J by 3 bases, leaving 14 bases between them. The CDR3 sequence is 14 residues long. The CDR3 region is CASSVTVLNYEQYF. The CDR3 region has the DNA TGTGCCAGTAGTGTTACTGTACTTAACTACGAGCAGTACTTC.

This chain's CDR3 is CASSQEFTRFDTQYF. CDR3 coding DNA: TGCGCCAGCAGCCAAGAGTTTACGCGCTTTGATACGCAGTATTTT. This sequence joins TRBV4-3 and TRBJ2-3; D unclear. The CDR3 extends over 15 amino acids. V shed 0 bases and J shed 6 bases, with 13 bases lying between them. Germline V lookup: CDR1 LGHNA, CDR2 YSLEER.

The chain carries TRBV5-6 and TRBJ1-5; 9 nucleotides align to TRBD1. Germline-derived CDR1 and CDR2 are SGHDT and YYEEEE. This CDR3 comprises 14 residues. V lost 4 bases, J lost 7 bases, and 6 bases stayed unmatched. CDR3: CASSGVTGGQPQHF. CDR3 DNA sequence: TGTGCCAGCAGCGGGGTGACAGGGGGGCAGCCCCAGCATTTT.

Notes on this clone: The same CDR3 also results from other DNA sequences found in this sample. V and J are TRBV10-2 and TRBJ1-1; D possibly corresponds to TRBD1 (5 bases). V lost 2 bases to trimming and J lost 0 bases, with 7 bases between them. The germline V gene has CDR1 WSHSY and CDR2 SAAADI. The CDR3 spans 14 residues. CDR3 in amino acids: CASSERGMNTEAFF. CDR3 in DNA: TGCGCCAGCAGTGAGAGGGGCATGAACACTGAAGCTTTCTTT.

V and J are TRBV18 and TRBJ2-2; TRBD1 aligns across 7 bases. The germline gives CDR1 KGHSH, CDR2 LQKENI. The CDR3 runs to 15 residues. The J segment lost 7 bases and the V segment lost 1 base, leaving 6 bases of the junction unmatched. CDR3 residues: CASSPRGQDGGELFF. CDR3 nucleotide sequence: TGTGCCAGCTCACCACGAGGACAGGATGGCGGGGAGCTGTTTTTT.

Turning to this clone: At one boundary the junction diverges from the germline segment, which might be a read error. The V call is TRBV7-2, the J call TRBJ2-4, with D possibly matching TRBD2 (6 bases). This CDR3 is built from 14 residues. CDR1 and CDR2 from the germline V gene are SGHTA and FQGNSA. The CDR3 protein is CASSLARAKNIQYF. CDR3 sequence (DNA): TGTGCCAGCAGCCTAGCGCGGGCCAAAAACATTCAGTACTTC.

The chain links TRBV7-8 to TRBJ2-5; possible D gene TRBD2, 5 bases. The V end was cut by 3 bases, the J end by 2 bases, with 7 bases between. The germline V gene encodes CDR1 SGHVS and CDR2 FQNEAQ. The CDR3 is 13 residues long. Here the CDR3 DNA reads TGTGCCAGCAGCTTGACTATTCAAGAGACCCAGTACTTC. Its translation: CASSLTIQETQYF. The full variable domain, its missing parts supplied by reference TRBV7-8 and TRBJ2-5, is GAGVSQSPRYKVAKRGQDVALRCDPISGHVSLFWYQQALGQGPEFLTYFQNEAQLDKSGLPSDRFFAERPEGSVSTLKIQRTQQEDSAVYLCASSLTIQETQYFGPGTRLLVL.